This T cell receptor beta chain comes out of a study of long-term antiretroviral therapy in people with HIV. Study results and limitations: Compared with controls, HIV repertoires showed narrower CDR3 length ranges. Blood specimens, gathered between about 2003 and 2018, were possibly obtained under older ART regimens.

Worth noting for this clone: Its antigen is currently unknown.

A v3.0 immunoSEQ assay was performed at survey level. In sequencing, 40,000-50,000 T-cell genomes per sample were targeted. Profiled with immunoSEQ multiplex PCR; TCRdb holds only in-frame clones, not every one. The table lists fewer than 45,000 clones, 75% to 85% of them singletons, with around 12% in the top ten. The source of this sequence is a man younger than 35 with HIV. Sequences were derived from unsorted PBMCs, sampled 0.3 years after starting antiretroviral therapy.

CDR3 nucleotides: TGTGCCAGCAAGCGGGGGGCAGAGGAGACCCAGTACTTC. Amino acids: CASKRGAEETQYF. The V call is TRBV6-1, the J call TRBJ2-5, with 9 nucleotides matching TRBD2. The CDR3 extends over 13 amino acids. CDR1 MNHNS and CDR2 SASEGT come from the germline V gene. After removal of 7 bases from V and 5 bases from J, the junction contained 5 bases not matched to a gene.